This TCR beta chain originates from a study of T cell repertoires in cytomegalovirus infection. About the research overall: Newly reported HLA-C-restricted and thoroughly characterized HLA-B-restricted CMV epitopes were employed.

This clonotype was seen at least ten times. Its matching antigen is unknown. One entry per CDR3 protein, called by TCRdb with MiXCR from the reads. The sample consists of approximately 1,000,000 distinct CDR3 sequences, 30% to 40% of them appearing once. This material consisted of cultured CD8+ T cells from PBMCs, taken from culture after CMV antigen stimulation. The source is a human donor in good health (CMV status not recorded). Some clones in this sample may be carry-over from other donors' samples.

CDR3 amino acids: CASSFGLLQETQYF. The CDR3 DNA reads TGTGCCAGCAGCTTCGGACTCCTACAAGAGACCCAGTACTTC. The chain joins TRBV7-8 to TRBJ2-5; possibly TRBD2 for D (5 bases). Deletions cut 3 bases from V and 2 bases from J, with 10 bases between. The CDR3 is 14 amino acids. The germline V gene has CDR1 SGHVS and CDR2 FQNEAQ.